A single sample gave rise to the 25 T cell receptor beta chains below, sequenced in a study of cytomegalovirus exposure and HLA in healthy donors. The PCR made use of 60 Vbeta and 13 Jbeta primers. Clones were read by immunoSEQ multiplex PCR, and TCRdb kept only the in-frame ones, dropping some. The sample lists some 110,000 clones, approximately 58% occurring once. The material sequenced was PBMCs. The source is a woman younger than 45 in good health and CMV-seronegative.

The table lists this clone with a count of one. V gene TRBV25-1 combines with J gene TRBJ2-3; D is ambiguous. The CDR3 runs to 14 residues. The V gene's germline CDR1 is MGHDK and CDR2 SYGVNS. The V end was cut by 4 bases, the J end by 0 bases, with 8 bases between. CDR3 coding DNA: TGTGCCAGCAGTGGAGGAACTAGCACAGATACGCAGTATTTT. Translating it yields CASSGGTSTDTQYF.

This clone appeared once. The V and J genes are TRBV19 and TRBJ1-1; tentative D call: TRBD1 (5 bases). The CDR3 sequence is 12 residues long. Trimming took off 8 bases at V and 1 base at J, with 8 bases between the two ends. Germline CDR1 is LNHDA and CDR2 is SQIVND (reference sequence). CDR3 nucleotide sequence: TGTGCCAGTTGGGGGGAGAACACTGAAGCTTTCTTT. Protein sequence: CASWGENTEAFF.

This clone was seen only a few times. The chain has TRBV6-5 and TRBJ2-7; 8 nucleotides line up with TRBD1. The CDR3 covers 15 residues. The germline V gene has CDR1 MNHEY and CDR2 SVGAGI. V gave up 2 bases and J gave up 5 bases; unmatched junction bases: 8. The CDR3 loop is CASSYRTGFDDEQYF. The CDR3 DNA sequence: TGTGCCAGCAGTTACCGGACAGGGTTTGACGACGAGCAGTACTTC.

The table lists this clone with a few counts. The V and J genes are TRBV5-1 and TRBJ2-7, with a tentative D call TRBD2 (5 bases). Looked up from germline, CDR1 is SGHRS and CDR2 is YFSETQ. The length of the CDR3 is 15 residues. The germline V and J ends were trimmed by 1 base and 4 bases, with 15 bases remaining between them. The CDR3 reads CASSLSPGSQYEQYF. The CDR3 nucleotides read TGCGCCAGCAGCTTGTCTCCGGGATCTCAGTACGAGCAGTACTTC.

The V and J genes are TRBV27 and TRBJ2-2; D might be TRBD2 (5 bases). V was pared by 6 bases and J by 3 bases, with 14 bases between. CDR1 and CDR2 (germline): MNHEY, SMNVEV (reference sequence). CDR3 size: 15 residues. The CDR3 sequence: CASSKLVSDTGELFF. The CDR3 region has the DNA TGTGCCAGCAGCAAACTAGTTTCGGACACCGGGGAGCTGTTTTTT.

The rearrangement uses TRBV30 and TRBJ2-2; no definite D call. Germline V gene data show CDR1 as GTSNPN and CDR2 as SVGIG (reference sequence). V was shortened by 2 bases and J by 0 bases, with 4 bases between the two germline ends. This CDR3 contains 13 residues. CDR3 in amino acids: CAWSLANTGELFF. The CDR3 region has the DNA TGTGCCTGGAGTCTAGCGAACACCGGGGAGCTGTTTTTT.

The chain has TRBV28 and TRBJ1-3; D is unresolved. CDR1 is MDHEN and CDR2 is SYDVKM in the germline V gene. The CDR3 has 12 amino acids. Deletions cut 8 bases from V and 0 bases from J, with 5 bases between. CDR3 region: CASDSSGNTIYF. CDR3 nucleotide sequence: TGTGCCAGCGATAGCTCTGGAAACACCATATATTTT.

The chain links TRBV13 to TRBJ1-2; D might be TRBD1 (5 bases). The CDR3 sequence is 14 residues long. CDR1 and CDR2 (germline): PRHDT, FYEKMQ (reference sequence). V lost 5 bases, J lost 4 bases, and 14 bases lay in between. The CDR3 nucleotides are TGTGCCAGCAGCCAAGGGCGGGGGGGCTATGGCTACACCTTC. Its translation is CASSQGRGGYGYTF.

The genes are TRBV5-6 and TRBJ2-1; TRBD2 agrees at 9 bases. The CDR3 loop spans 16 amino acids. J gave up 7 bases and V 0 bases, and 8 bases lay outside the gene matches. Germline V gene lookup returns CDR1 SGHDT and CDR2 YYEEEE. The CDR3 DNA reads TGTGCCAGCAGCTTGGCGGGGGCGGGAGGGCTAAATGAGCAGTTCTTC. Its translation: CASSLAGAGGLNEQFF.

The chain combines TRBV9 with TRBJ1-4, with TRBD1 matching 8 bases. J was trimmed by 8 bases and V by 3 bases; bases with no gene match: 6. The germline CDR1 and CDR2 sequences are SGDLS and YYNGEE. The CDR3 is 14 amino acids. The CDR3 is CASSGQGRPEKLFF. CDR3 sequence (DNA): TGTGCCAGCAGCGGACAGGGGCGACCAGAAAAACTGTTTTTT.

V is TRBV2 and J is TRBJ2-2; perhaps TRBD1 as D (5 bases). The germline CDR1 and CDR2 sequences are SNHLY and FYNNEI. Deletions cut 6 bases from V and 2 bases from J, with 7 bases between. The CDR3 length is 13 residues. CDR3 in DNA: TGTGCCAGCAGGGGGCTAAACACCGGGGAGCTGTTTTTT. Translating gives CASRGLNTGELFF. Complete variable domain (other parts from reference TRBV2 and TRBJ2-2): EPEVTQTPSHQVTQMGQEVILRCVPISNHLYFYWYRQILGQKVEFLVSFYNNEISEKSEIFDDQFSVERPDGSNFTLKIRSTKLEDSAMYFCASRGLNTGELFFGEGSRLTVL.

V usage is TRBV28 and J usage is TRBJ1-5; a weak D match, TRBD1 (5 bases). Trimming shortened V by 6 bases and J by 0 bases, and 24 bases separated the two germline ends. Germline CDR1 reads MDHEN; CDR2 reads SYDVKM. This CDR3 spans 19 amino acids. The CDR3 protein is CASSDPVSVTVYSNQPQHF. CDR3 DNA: TGTGCCAGCAGCGACCCGGTGTCAGTGACAGTATATAGCAATCAGCCCCAGCATTTT.

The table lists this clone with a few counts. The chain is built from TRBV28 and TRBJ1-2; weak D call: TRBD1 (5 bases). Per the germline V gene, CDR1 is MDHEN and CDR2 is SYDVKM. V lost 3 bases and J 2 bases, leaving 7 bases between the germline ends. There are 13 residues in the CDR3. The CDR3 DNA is TGTGCCAGCAGTTTTGGGGGGAACTATGGCTACACCTTC. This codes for CASSFGGNYGYTF.

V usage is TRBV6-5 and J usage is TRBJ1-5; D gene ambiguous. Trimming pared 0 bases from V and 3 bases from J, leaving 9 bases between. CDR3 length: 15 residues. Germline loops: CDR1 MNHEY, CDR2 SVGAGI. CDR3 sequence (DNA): TGTGCCAGCAGTTACTCGGTACTCTCCAATCAGCCCCAGCATTTT. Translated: CASSYSVLSNQPQHF.

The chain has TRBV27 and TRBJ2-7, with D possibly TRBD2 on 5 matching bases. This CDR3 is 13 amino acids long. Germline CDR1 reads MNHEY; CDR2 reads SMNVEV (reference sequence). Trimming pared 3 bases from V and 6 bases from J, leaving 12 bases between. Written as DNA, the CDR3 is TGTGCCAGCAGTTTGGAACTAGGCGGCGAGCAGTACTTC. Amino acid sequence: CASSLELGGEQYF.

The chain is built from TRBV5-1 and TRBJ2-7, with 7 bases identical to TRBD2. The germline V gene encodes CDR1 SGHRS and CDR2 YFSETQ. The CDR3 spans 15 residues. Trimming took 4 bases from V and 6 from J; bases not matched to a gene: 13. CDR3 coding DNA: TGCGCCAGCAGCCATATAGCGGGCGGGGAGGGCGAGCAGTACTTC. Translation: CASSHIAGGEGEQYF.

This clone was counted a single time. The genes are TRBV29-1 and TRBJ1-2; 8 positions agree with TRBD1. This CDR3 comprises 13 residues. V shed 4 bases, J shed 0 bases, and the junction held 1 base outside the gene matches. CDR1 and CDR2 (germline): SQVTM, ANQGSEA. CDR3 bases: TGCAGCGTTGGGACAGGGACTAACTATGGCTACACCTTC. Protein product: CSVGTGTNYGYTF.

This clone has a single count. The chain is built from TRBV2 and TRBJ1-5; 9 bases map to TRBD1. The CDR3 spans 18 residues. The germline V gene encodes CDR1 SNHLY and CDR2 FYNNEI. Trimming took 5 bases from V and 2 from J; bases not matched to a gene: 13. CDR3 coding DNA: TGTGCCAGCAGTTACCGGGACAGGGCGATGGTTGGCAATCAGCCCCAGCATTTT. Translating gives CASSYRDRAMVGNQPQHF.

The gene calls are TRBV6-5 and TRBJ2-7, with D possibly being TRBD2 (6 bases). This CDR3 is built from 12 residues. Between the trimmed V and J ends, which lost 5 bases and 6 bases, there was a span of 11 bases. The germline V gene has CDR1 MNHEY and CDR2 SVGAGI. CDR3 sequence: CASSPQGGEQYF. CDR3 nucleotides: TGTGCCAGCAGTCCGCAGGGAGGCGAGCAGTACTTC.

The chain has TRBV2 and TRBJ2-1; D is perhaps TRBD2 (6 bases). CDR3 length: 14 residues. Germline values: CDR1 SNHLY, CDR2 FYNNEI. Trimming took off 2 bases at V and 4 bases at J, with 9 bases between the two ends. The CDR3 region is CASSELGGYNEQFF. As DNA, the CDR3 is TGTGCCAGCAGTGAACTCGGGGGATACAATGAGCAGTTCTTC.

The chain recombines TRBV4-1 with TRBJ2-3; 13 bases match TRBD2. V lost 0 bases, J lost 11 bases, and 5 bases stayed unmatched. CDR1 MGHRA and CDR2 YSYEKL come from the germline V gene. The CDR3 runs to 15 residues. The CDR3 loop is CASSQETSGRPWQYF. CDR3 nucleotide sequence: TGCGCCAGCAGCCAAGAGACTAGCGGGAGGCCTTGGCAGTATTTT.

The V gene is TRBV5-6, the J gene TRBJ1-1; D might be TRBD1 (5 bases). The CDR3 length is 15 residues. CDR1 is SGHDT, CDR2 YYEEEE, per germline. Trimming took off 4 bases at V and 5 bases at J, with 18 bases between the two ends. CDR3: CASSRLSQGETEAFF. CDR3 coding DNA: TGTGCCAGCAGCCGCCTTTCCCAGGGCGAGACTGAAGCTTTCTTT.

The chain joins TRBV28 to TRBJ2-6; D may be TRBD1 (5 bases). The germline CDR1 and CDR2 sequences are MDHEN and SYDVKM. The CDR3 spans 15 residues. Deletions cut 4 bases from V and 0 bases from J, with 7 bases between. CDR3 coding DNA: TGTGCCAGCAGTTGGACAAACTCTGGGGCCAACGTCCTGACTTTC. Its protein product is CASSWTNSGANVLTF. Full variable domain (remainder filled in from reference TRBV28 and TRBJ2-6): DVKVTQSSRYLVKRTGEKVFLECVQDMDHENMFWYRQDPGLGLRLIYFSYDVKMKEKGDIPEGYSVSREKKERFSLILESASTNQTSMYLCASSWTNSGANVLTFGAGSRLTVL.

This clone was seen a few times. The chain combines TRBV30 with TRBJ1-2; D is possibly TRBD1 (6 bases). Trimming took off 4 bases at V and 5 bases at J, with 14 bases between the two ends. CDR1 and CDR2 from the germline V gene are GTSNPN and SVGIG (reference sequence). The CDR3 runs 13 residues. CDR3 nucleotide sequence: TGTGCCTGGAACAGGGAGGGCGGGTATGGCTACACCTTC. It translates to CAWNREGGYGYTF.

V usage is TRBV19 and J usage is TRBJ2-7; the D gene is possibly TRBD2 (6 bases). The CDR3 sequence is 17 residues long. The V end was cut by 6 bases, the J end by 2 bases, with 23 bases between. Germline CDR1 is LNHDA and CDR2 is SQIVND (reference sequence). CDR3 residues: CASSGGMEGRNPYEQYF. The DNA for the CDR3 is TGTGCCAGTAGCGGCGGGATGGAGGGTCGAAACCCCTACGAGCAGTACTTC. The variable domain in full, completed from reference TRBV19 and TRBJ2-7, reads DGGITQSPKYLFRKEGQNVTLSCEQNLNHDAMYWYRQDPGQGLRLIYYSQIVNDFQKGDIAEGYSVSREKKESFPLTVTSAQKNPTAFYLCASSGGMEGRNPYEQYFGPGTRLTVT.